The entry below gives a single TCR beta chain sequence along with its context. In the source study's methods: Scientists estimated how many nucleated cells there were by amplifying reference gene primers. The assay was immunoSEQ multiplex PCR, and TCRdb's table has in-frame clones only and misses some. V and J calls and clone size follow that table, whereas D and trimming were derived from the DNA. The data contain 30,000 to 40,000 clones, 65% to 90% of them singletons. The sample belongs to a study of blood T cell repertoires in COVID-19. Study in general: Specimens from acute and convalescent COVID-19 originated in the United States, Italy and Spain. T cells, B-cell-depleted T cells, or PBMCs supplied cDNA or gDNA.

The germline gives CDR1 SGDLS, CDR2 YYNGEE. CDR3 length: 19 amino acids. J lost 6 bases, V lost 2 bases, and 17 bases had no gene match. The chain joins TRBV9 to TRBJ2-2, with 9 bases identical to TRBD2. Input material: peripheral blood. This TCR derives from a woman at least 80 years old with active or convalescent COVID-19. The CDR3 reads CASSVKWSVVGGRAGELFF. CDR3 bases: TGTGCCAGCAGCGTCAAGTGGTCGGTCGTTGGCGGGAGGGCCGGGGAGCTGTTTTTT.